What follows are 21 T cell receptor beta chains derived from one specimen sequenced in a study of vaccination effects on CD4 cells after COVID-19. CD4+ T cell isolation took place after 10 days of culture. Method: immunoSEQ multiplex PCR; TCRdb's copy keeps in-frame clones and lacks some. The sample has 45,000 to 60,000 clones; roughly three quarters are singletons. Antigen specificity for these receptors is unknown. This sample comprised CD4+ T cells from PBMCs cultured without peptide, obtained before COVID-19 vaccination. The receptors originated from a human donor who had a prior SARS-CoV-2 infection.

In this sample, this clone turned up a few times. V is TRBV2 and J is TRBJ2-3, with 7 bases aligning to TRBD2. The CDR3 consists of 14 residues. V was pared by 4 bases and J by 2 bases, with 3 bases of the junction left unmatched. The germline V gene has CDR1 SNHLY and CDR2 FYNNEI. CDR3 region: CASSALAVTDTQYF. The CDR3 region has the DNA TGTGCCAGCAGTGCTCTAGCGGTCACAGATACGCAGTATTTT. The whole variable domain, filled in from reference TRBV2 and TRBJ2-3, reads EPEVTQTPSHQVTQMGQEVILRCVPISNHLYFYWYRQILGQKVEFLVSFYNNEISEKSEIFDDQFSVERPDGSNFTLKIRSTKLEDSAMYFCASSALAVTDTQYFGPGTRLTVL.

This clone has a handful of counts. The chain has TRBV7-2 and TRBJ2-5; TRBD2 aligns across 7 bases. Unmatched junction bases numbered 9, after V lost 3 bases and J lost 14 bases. The CDR3 totals 12 residues. The germline V gene encodes CDR1 SGHTA and CDR2 FQGNSA. In nucleotides, the CDR3 is TGTGCCAGCAGCTTGGGGCTGACGGGGGGTTACTTC. It specifies CASSLGLTGGYF.

The V call is TRBV7-8, the J call TRBJ1-2, with 7 bases lining up with TRBD1. Germline CDR1 and CDR2: SGHVS and FQNEAQ. The CDR3 extends over 14 amino acids. The V gene end was trimmed by 6 bases and the J gene end by 8 bases; junction bases not matched to a gene: 12. The CDR3 DNA is TGTGCCAGCAGTCCTAAGACAGGGTTCGGGGGCTACACCTTC. Its protein is CASSPKTGFGGYTF.

The gene calls are TRBV6-5 and TRBJ1-5; 8 positions agree with TRBD1. This CDR3 spans 13 amino acids. J was trimmed by 7 bases and V by 6 bases; bases with no gene match: 5. CDR1 and CDR2 (germline): MNHEY, SVGAGI. The DNA of the CDR3 is TGTGCCAGCAGCAGGACAGGGTCCCAGCCCCAGCATTTT. It encodes CASSRTGSQPQHF.

This clone was seen a single time. The genes are TRBV9 and TRBJ1-3; perhaps TRBD1 as D (6 bases). This CDR3 is 14 amino acids long. The germline gives CDR1 SGDLS, CDR2 YYNGEE. Trimming stripped 5 bases from V and 2 bases from J, with 11 bases between. The CDR3 DNA reads as TGTGCCAGCAGTCCTACAGGGACTGGAAACACCATATATTTT. Translation: CASSPTGTGNTIYF.

The V and J genes are TRBV7-3 and TRBJ2-1; tentative D call: TRBD1 (6 bases). CDR3 length: 14 residues. The germline gives CDR1 SGHTA, CDR2 FQGTGA. The ends were cut back, 3 bases at V and 4 bases at J, with 10 bases in the middle. The CDR3 DNA is TGTGCCAGCAGCTTGGGGGCAGGATACAATGAGCAGTTCTTC. This sequence encodes CASSLGAGYNEQFF.

The chain uses TRBV5-1 and TRBJ2-3; maybe TRBD1 (6 bases). Germline assignment: CDR1 SGHRS and CDR2 YFSETQ. Trimming took 5 bases from V and 3 from J, leaving 22 bases between them. CDR3 length: 17 residues. The CDR3 region has the DNA TGCGCCAGCAGACCCGCTTTGCAGGGGAGTTGGACAGATACGCAGTATTTT. Its protein product is CASRPALQGSWTDTQYF.

This clone was found a few times. V usage is TRBV5-6 and J usage is TRBJ2-2; 9 nucleotides match TRBD2. V was clipped by 0 bases and J by 5 bases; unmatched bases: 5. The V gene's germline CDR1 is SGHDT and CDR2 YYEEEE. CDR3 length: 16 amino acids. CDR3 protein: CASSLGLAVNTGELFF. The DNA for the CDR3 is TGTGCCAGCAGCTTGGGACTAGCGGTTAATACCGGGGAGCTGTTTTTT.

Here the CDR3 reads CASSFQREGHEQFF. The CDR3, as DNA: TGTGCCAGCAGCTTTCAGCGGGAGGGCCATGAGCAGTTCTTC. The genes are TRBV5-4 and TRBJ2-1; 10 nucleotides line up with TRBD2. Germline lookup yields CDR1 SGHNT and CDR2 YYREEE (reference sequence). The V and J ends lost 2 bases and 8 bases, in that order; junction bases with no gene match: 4. This CDR3 has 14 residues.

This chain links TRBV5-1 with TRBJ1-5; D possibly corresponds to TRBD1 (6 bases). Germline lookup yields CDR1 SGHRS and CDR2 YFSETQ. The germline V and J ends were trimmed by 1 base and 1 base, with 9 bases remaining between them. The CDR3 is 15 residues long. CDR3 in amino acids: CASSLTGLSNQPQHF. The CDR3 bases are TGCGCCAGCAGCTTGACAGGGTTGAGCAATCAGCCCCAGCATTTT.

J is TRBJ1-2 and V is TRBV18; 9 bases agree with TRBD1. Germline-derived CDR1 and CDR2 are KGHSH and LQKENI. J lost 4 bases, V lost 5 bases, and 5 bases had no gene match. The CDR3 is 14 residues long. CDR3 loop: CASSVTTGGYGYTF. The CDR3 DNA is TGTGCCAGCTCAGTTACGACAGGGGGCTATGGCTACACCTTC.

The chain carries TRBV2 and TRBJ2-3, with 7 bases fitting TRBD2. Germline lookup yields CDR1 SNHLY and CDR2 FYNNEI. Losses at the gene ends were 6 bases for V and 3 bases for J; bases not matched to a gene: 6. The CDR3 sequence is 14 residues long. In DNA, the CDR3 is TGTGCCAGCAGCGTACAGCGGGAAACAGATACGCAGTATTTT. Translating gives CASSVQRETDTQYF.

The chain has TRBV24-1 and TRBJ2-3, with 12 bases fitting TRBD1. Germline loops: CDR1 KGHDR, CDR2 SFDVKD. V shed 1 base and J 7 bases; nucleotides not matched to a gene: 5. This CDR3 contains 16 residues. CDR3 DNA sequence: TGTGCCACCAGTGATTTCGGGACAGGGGGCTTGTATACGCAGTATTTT. Translation gives CATSDFGTGGLYTQYF.

The chain combines TRBV7-2 with TRBJ2-3; 7 bases map to TRBD2. Germline CDR1 is SGHTA and CDR2 is FQGNSA. V was pared by 6 bases and J by 4 bases, with 10 bases of the junction left unmatched. The CDR3 has 15 amino acids. Here the CDR3 DNA reads TGTGCCAGCAGGGGAGGCGGGAGTTTGGCAGATACGCAGTATTTT. This translates into CASRGGGSLADTQYF.

The V call is TRBV6-5, the J call TRBJ2-7, with 7 bases identical to TRBD2. The CDR3 loop spans 15 amino acids. Germline CDR1 reads MNHEY; CDR2 reads SVGAGI. The trim removed 6 bases at V and 7 bases at J, leaving 15 bases unmatched. DNA for the CDR3: TGTGCCAGCAGCCAAGAGCTCGGGGGAGGGTGGGAGCAGTACTTC. This gives the protein CASSQELGGGWEQYF.

Only a few counts were recorded for this clone. J is TRBJ1-2 and V is TRBV7-8; the D gene is possibly TRBD1 (6 bases). The germline gives CDR1 SGHVS, CDR2 FQNEAQ. There are 15 residues in the CDR3. V was cut by 6 bases and J by 2 bases, with 16 bases left in between. CDR3 DNA sequence: TGTGCCAGCAGTCGAGGGGGGGCTGGGAACTATGGCTACACCTTC. Translating gives CASSRGGAGNYGYTF. The entire variable domain, with the rest obtained from reference TRBV7-8 and TRBJ1-2, is as follows: GAGVSQSPRYKVAKRGQDVALRCDPISGHVSLFWYQQALGQGPEFLTYFQNEAQLDKSGLPSDRFFAERPEGSVSTLKIQRTQQEDSAVYLCASSRGGAGNYGYTFGSGTRLTVV.

The chain employs TRBV7-2 and TRBJ1-1; D might be TRBD1 (5 bases). V was cut by 5 bases and J by 5 bases, with 21 bases left in between. This CDR3 is built from 16 residues. From germline, CDR1 is SGHTA and CDR2 FQGNSA. CDR3 coding DNA: TGTGCCAGCAGCGCTTTCCCCCGGGGGATGAGGACTGAAGCTTTCTTT. It codes for CASSAFPRGMRTEAFF.

The V call is TRBV7-9, the J call TRBJ1-4; 9 positions agree with TRBD1. Germline V gene sequence: CDR1 SEHNR, CDR2 FQNEAQ (reference sequence). Trimming cost V 7 bases and J 5 bases; bases outside gene matches: 5. CDR3 length equals 14 residues. CDR3 loop: CASIMTGGNEKLFF. The CDR3 coding sequence is TGTGCCAGCATAATGACAGGGGGAAATGAAAAACTGTTTTTT.

This clone was counted a single time. The CDR3 DNA follows: TGTGCCAGTAGTATATGGGTGGCGGGGAATCAGCCCCAGCATTTT. This encodes CASSIWVAGNQPQHF. This chain connects TRBV19 to TRBJ1-5; D gene ambiguous. Germline assignment: CDR1 LNHDA and CDR2 SQIVND (reference sequence). This CDR3 spans 15 amino acids. Trimming removed 2 bases from V and 4 bases from J, with 12 bases in between.

The chain combines TRBV19 with TRBJ2-3, with D possibly being TRBD1 or TRBD2 (6 bases each). In germline, CDR1 is LNHDA, CDR2 SQIVND (reference sequence). Trimming removed 0 bases at V and 3 bases at J, with 16 bases between. The CDR3 is made up of 17 amino acids. The CDR3: CASSIEARGRATDTQYF. CDR3 DNA: TGTGCCAGTAGTATAGAAGCTCGGGGGCGGGCGACAGATACGCAGTATTTT. The entire variable domain, with the rest obtained from reference TRBV19 and TRBJ2-3, is as follows: DGGITQSPKYLFRKEGQNVTLSCEQNLNHDAMYWYRQDPGQGLRLIYYSQIVNDFQKGDIAEGYSVSREKKESFPLTVTSAQKNPTAFYLCASSIEARGRATDTQYFGPGTRLTVL.

The chain links TRBV6-1 to TRBJ2-3, with 8 bases matching TRBD2. The CDR3 runs 16 residues. J was trimmed by 5 bases and V by 2 bases; bases with no gene match: 9. Germline CDR1 reads MNHNS; CDR2 reads SASEGT. For the CDR3, the DNA is TGTGCCAGCAGTGAAAGGGTAGTGGCGGGGGGAGATACGCAGTATTTT. Amino acid sequence: CASSERVVAGGDTQYF.